This TCR beta chain was sequenced in a study of PD-L1 blockade in urothelial cancer. The germline gives CDR1 SEHNR, CDR2 FQNEAQ (reference sequence). V lost 2 bases and J lost 6, with 8 bases in between. The CDR3 is 12 amino acids. Assay: immunoSEQ multiplex PCR; the TCRdb copy retains only in-frame clones and omits some. In the table there are some 60,000 clones, more than 70% of which are singletons. The genes are TRBV7-9 and TRBJ2-7, with D possibly being TRBD2 (5 bases). This sequence originates from a man aged 50 to 60 with urothelial cancer. This specimen consisted of PBMCs, obtained around atezolizumab (anti-PD-L1) treatment. The CDR3 spells CASSLRTLEQYF. CDR3 coding DNA: TGTGCCAGCAGCTTAAGGACTCTCGAGCAGTACTTC.